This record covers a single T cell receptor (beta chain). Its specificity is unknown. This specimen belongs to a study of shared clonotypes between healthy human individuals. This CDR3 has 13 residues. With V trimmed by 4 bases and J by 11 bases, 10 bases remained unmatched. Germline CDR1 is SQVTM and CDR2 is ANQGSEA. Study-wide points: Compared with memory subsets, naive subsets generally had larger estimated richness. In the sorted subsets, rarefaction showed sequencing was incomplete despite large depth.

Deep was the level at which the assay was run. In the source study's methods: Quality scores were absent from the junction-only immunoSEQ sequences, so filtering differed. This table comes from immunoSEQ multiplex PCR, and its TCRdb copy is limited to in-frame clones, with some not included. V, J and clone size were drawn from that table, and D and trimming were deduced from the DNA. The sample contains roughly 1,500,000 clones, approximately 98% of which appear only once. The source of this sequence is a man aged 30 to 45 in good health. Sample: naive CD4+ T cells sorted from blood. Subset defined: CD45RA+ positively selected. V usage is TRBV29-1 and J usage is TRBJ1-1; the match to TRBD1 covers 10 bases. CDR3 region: CSVVRQGAGVAFF. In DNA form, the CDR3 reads TGCAGCGTTGTTCGACAGGGGGCGGGTGTGGCTTTCTTT.